What follows are 25 T cell receptor beta chains derived from one specimen sequenced in a study of T-cell memory formation after mild COVID-19. From the 5' RACE reads, TCRdb called clonotypes with MiXCR, one entry per CDR3 protein. The table lists 110,000 to 150,000 distinct CDR3 sequences, approximately 26% of them singletons. The specimen sequenced was PBMCs or a T cell subset sorted from them (not recorded which). Receptors were obtained from an adult woman who had mild COVID-19 (a few samples of this study predate the infection). Cell type and time point are not known.

The chain recombines TRBV9 with TRBJ1-2; a possible D gene is TRBD1 (6 bases). Germline V lookup: CDR1 SGDLS, CDR2 YYNGEE. This CDR3 spans 14 amino acids. The V and J ends lost 6 bases and 6 bases respectively, with 18 bases between them. Here the CDR3 DNA reads TGTGCCAGCACCAAAGGACAGTCAGGGCATGGCTACACCTTC. Translated, it gives CASTKGQSGHGYTF. Using reference TRBV9 and TRBJ1-2 for the parts outside the CDR3, the full variable domain is DSGVTQTPKHLITATGQRVTLRCSPRSGDLSVYWYQQSLDQGLQFLIQYYNGEERAKGNILERFSAQQFPDLHSELNLSSLELGDSALYFCASTKGQSGHGYTFGSGTRLTVV.

This clonotype was counted only a few times. The V and J genes are TRBV6-5 and TRBJ2-2; 8 bases are shared with TRBD1. CDR1 is MNHEY, CDR2 SVGAGI, per germline. CDR3 length: 15 amino acids. J lost 3 bases, V lost 6 bases, and 6 bases had no gene match. The CDR3 nucleotides read TGTGCCAGCAGGGCGGGACAGGCCTACACCGGGGAGCTGTTTTTT. Amino acids: CASRAGQAYTGELFF.

The chain has TRBV6-2 or TRBV6-3 and TRBJ2-7; 7 bases map to TRBD1. The CDR3 is 14 residues long. V lost 0 bases to trimming and J lost 2 bases; unmatched junction nucleotides: 1. CDR1 is MNHEY and CDR2 is SVGEGT in the germline V gene. The CDR3 region is CASSYSGTAYEQYF. Here the CDR3 DNA reads TGTGCCAGCAGTTACTCCGGGACAGCCTACGAGCAGTACTTC.

V usage is TRBV4-3 and J usage is TRBJ2-1; D unresolved. Trimming took off 1 base at V and 0 bases at J, with 7 bases between the two ends. Per the germline V gene, CDR1 is LGHNA and CDR2 is YSLEER. The CDR3 totals 15 residues. The CDR3 here is CASSQALSSYNEQFF. CDR3 sequence (DNA): TGCGCCAGCAGCCAAGCCCTGAGCTCCTACAATGAGCAGTTCTTC.

This clonotype has just a few counts. The gene calls are TRBV14 and TRBJ2-7; D might be TRBD2 (5 bases). This CDR3 is 14 amino acids long. The ends were cut back, 1 base at V and 5 bases at J, with 12 bases in the middle. Germline V lookup: CDR1 SGHDN, CDR2 FVKESK. The DNA for the CDR3 is TGTGCCAGCAGCCAAGTTGAGTCGCGGGACGAGCAGTACTTC. Amino acids: CASSQVESRDEQYF.

J is TRBJ2-7 and V is TRBV7-9, with TRBD2 as a possible D gene (5 bases). The CDR3 extends over 16 amino acids. The germline V and J ends were trimmed by 5 bases and 6 bases, with 23 bases remaining between them. Germline CDR1 and CDR2: SEHNR and FQNEAQ (reference sequence). The CDR3 loop is CASSTLLYGKESEQYF. The CDR3 DNA reads TGTGCCAGCAGCACCCTCCTCTACGGGAAAGAAAGCGAGCAGTACTTC.

The V gene is TRBV7-3, the J gene TRBJ2-1, with 7 bases that match TRBD2. V lost 1 base, J lost 7 bases, and 10 bases stayed unmatched. The CDR3 is 16 residues long. Germline V gene lookup returns CDR1 SGHTA and CDR2 FQGTGA. For the CDR3, the DNA is TGTGCCAGCAGCTTAATGGGGGAGGGCCTCGTTAATGAGCAGTTCTTC. Amino acid sequence: CASSLMGEGLVNEQFF.

This clonotype was detected many times. The chain uses TRBV6-4 and TRBJ2-1, with D possibly matching TRBD2 (5 bases). Germline CDR1 MRHNA, CDR2 SNTAGT. Trimming removed 0 bases at V and 1 base at J, with 10 bases between. The CDR3 extends over 16 amino acids. CDR3 bases: TGTGCCAGCAGTGACTCGGGTCTAGCTTCCTACAATGAGCAGTTCTTC. As protein: CASSDSGLASYNEQFF.

This clonotype was observed a few times. The rearrangement joins TRBV12-3 or TRBV12-4 to TRBJ2-1; TRBD2 agrees at 14 bases. The junction had 4 bases not matched to a gene; V was cut back by 4 bases and J by 8 bases. CDR3 size: 15 residues. The CDR3 here is CASSSGTSGGYEQFF. In DNA form, the CDR3 reads TGTGCCAGCAGTTCCGGGACTAGCGGGGGTTATGAGCAGTTCTTC.

The chain uses TRBV4-2 and TRBJ2-3; 10 nucleotides match TRBD2. Trimming took 4 bases from V and 3 from J; bases not matched to a gene: 1. Looked up from germline, CDR1 is LGHNA and CDR2 is YNFKEQ. The CDR3 covers 14 residues. This chain's CDR3 is CASSPSGRTDTQYF. DNA for the CDR3: TGTGCCAGCAGCCCTAGCGGGAGAACAGATACGCAGTATTTT.

The rearrangement uses TRBV7-9 and TRBJ2-7; no definite D call. From germline, CDR1 is SEHNR and CDR2 FQNEAQ (reference sequence). The CDR3 contains 13 residues. The V and J ends lost 4 bases and 2 bases respectively, with 9 bases between them. This chain's CDR3 is CASSSPMTYEQYF. The CDR3 coding sequence is TGTGCCAGCAGCTCTCCGATGACCTACGAGCAGTACTTC.

The chain joins TRBV5-5 to TRBJ2-1; D is unresolved. The V end lost 1 base, the J end lost 5 bases, and 7 bases lay between the germline ends. The CDR3 extends over 13 amino acids. The V gene's germline CDR1 is SGHKS and CDR2 YYEKEE (reference sequence). The CDR3 spells CASSLKLNNEQFF. DNA for the CDR3: TGTGCCAGCAGCTTGAAGCTCAACAATGAGCAGTTCTTC.

The rearrangement links TRBV21-1 to TRBJ2-3. TRBV21-1 is annotated as a pseudogene. This CDR3 is 14 amino acids long. Here the CDR3 DNA reads TGTGCCAGCAGCAAAGAGGTCGAGACAGATACGCAGTATTTT. Translation: CASSKEVETDTQYF.

The J gene is TRBJ2-1, the V gene TRBV9; 8 nucleotides agree with TRBD1. Germline V gene lookup returns CDR1 SGDLS and CDR2 YYNGEE. Losses at the gene ends were 0 bases for V and 5 bases for J; bases not matched to a gene: 13. This CDR3 is 18 amino acids long. The CDR3 sequence is CASSVATWDRSWDNEQFF. CDR3 in DNA: TGTGCCAGCAGCGTAGCTACCTGGGACAGGTCTTGGGACAATGAGCAGTTCTTC.

In nucleotides, the CDR3 is TGCAGTGCTAGAGACTCTGGAAACACCATATATTTT. Protein sequence: CSARDSGNTIYF. The genes are TRBV20-1 and TRBJ1-3; D is ambiguous. This CDR3 spans 12 amino acids. Between the trimmed V and J ends, which lost 0 bases and 0 bases, there was a span of 0 bases. From germline, CDR1 is DFQATT and CDR2 SNEGSKA (reference sequence).

This clonotype occurred a few times. The rearrangement joins TRBV2 to TRBJ2-2, with TRBD2 matching 11 bases. The CDR3 consists of 15 residues. Germline V gives CDR1 SNHLY, CDR2 FYNNEI. V gave up 8 bases and J gave up 1 base; unmatched junction bases: 3. As DNA, the CDR3 is TGTGCCAGCGGTACTAGCGGGAGGAACACCGGGGAGCTGTTTTTT. Translation: CASGTSGRNTGELFF.

This clonotype was seen a handful of times. This rearrangement joins TRBV15 to TRBJ2-7; D gene uncertain. The CDR3 spans 11 residues. CDR1 LNHNV and CDR2 YYDKDF come from the germline V gene (reference sequence). V lost 5 bases and J 6 bases, leaving 8 bases between the germline ends. CDR3 residues: CATSDGVEQYF. The CDR3, as DNA: TGTGCCACCAGCGACGGAGTCGAGCAGTACTTC. The complete variable domain, with remaining parts taken from reference TRBV15 and TRBJ2-7, reads DAMVIQNPRYQVTQFGKPVTLSCSQTLNHNVMYWYQQKSSQAPKLLFHYYDKDFNNEADTPDNFQSRRPNTSFCFLDIRSPGLGDTAMYLCATSDGVEQYFGPGTRLTVT.

This clonotype has just a few counts. The V gene is TRBV7-8, the J gene TRBJ2-3, with 7 bases identical to TRBD2. CDR3 length: 18 residues. V gave up 2 bases and J gave up 3 bases; unmatched junction bases: 14. Germline CDR1 is SGHVS and CDR2 is FQNEAQ. CDR3 protein: CASSLRRLPRGMTDTQYF. The CDR3 bases are TGTGCCAGCAGCTTACGCCGTCTCCCGCGGGGGATGACAGATACGCAGTATTTT. Full variable domain (remainder filled in from reference TRBV7-8 and TRBJ2-3): GAGVSQSPRYKVAKRGQDVALRCDPISGHVSLFWYQQALGQGPEFLTYFQNEAQLDKSGLPSDRFFAERPEGSVSTLKIQRTQQEDSAVYLCASSLRRLPRGMTDTQYFGPGTRLTVL.

The gene calls are TRBV4-1 and TRBJ2-7; 7 nucleotides match TRBD1. Germline V gene data show CDR1 as MGHRA and CDR2 as YSYEKL. This CDR3 has 15 residues. Trimming took 4 bases from V and 5 from J; bases not matched to a gene: 11. CDR3: CASSPGSGQHDEQYF. The CDR3 bases are TGCGCCAGCAGCCCCGGATCGGGACAGCATGACGAGCAGTACTTC.

The CDR3 region is CASSSDRYTGELFF. The CDR3 DNA reads TGTGCCAGCAGTTCCGACAGATACACCGGGGAGCTGTTTTTT. The genes are TRBV12-3 or TRBV12-4 and TRBJ2-2, with D possibly TRBD1 on 5 matching bases. V was pared by 4 bases and J by 3 bases, with 9 bases between. The CDR3 extends over 14 amino acids.

The rearrangement uses TRBV30 and TRBJ2-7; 9 bases match TRBD1. The CDR3 totals 14 residues. With 5 bases clipped from V and 5 bases from J, the junction kept 10 bases outside the gene matches. Per germline, CDR1 GTSNPN and CDR2 SVGIG (reference sequence). CDR3 loop: CAWSVGTGTDEQYF. CDR3 DNA sequence: TGTGCCTGGTCGGTAGGGACAGGGACAGACGAGCAGTACTTC. Full variable domain (outside the CDR3, taken from reference TRBV30 and TRBJ2-7): SQTIHQWPATLVQPVGSPLSLECTVEGTSNPNLYWYRQAAGRGLQLLFYSVGIGQISSEVPQNLSASRPQDRQFILSSKKLLLSDSGFYLCAWSVGTGTDEQYFGPGTRLTVT.

The genes are TRBV11-2 and TRBJ2-1; 9 bases map to TRBD1. The CDR3 totals 17 residues. Germline V gene lookup returns CDR1 SGHAT and CDR2 FQNNGV. V lost 1 base and J lost 2; bases outside the gene matches: 6. The CDR3 protein is CASSLVVGTGTYNEQFF. CDR3 nucleotides: TGTGCCAGCAGCTTAGTAGTCGGGACAGGGACCTACAATGAGCAGTTCTTC.

The rearrangement uses TRBV27 and TRBJ2-7; 8 nucleotides agree with TRBD2. The CDR3 extends over 17 amino acids. CDR1 and CDR2 (germline): MNHEY, SMNVEV (reference sequence). V dropped 5 bases and J dropped 4; count of bases not matched to a gene: 16. The CDR3 coding sequence is TGTGCCAGCAGTCTACCGCCGGGGGGGGTAGGAGCGTACGAGCAGTACTTC. Translated, it gives CASSLPPGGVGAYEQYF.

This chain links TRBV15 with TRBJ2-1; a weak D match, TRBD2 (5 bases). The germline V gene encodes CDR1 LNHNV and CDR2 YYDKDF (reference sequence). The V end was cut by 5 bases, the J end by 1 base, with 15 bases between. The CDR3 loop spans 16 amino acids. The CDR3 sequence is CATSLGDPGSYNEQFF. The CDR3 DNA reads as TGTGCCACCAGCCTCGGGGATCCCGGATCCTACAATGAGCAGTTCTTC.

The CDR3 sequence is CATEDPSHTEAFF. In nucleotides, the CDR3 is TGTGCCACCGAGGATCCTTCGCACACTGAAGCTTTCTTT. This chain connects TRBV15 to TRBJ1-1; D unresolved. The CDR3 totals 13 residues. Germline-derived CDR1 and CDR2 are LNHNV and YYDKDF (reference sequence). Trimming left V 8 bases short and J 3 bases short, with 13 bases between.